These T cell receptor beta chains were read from a single sample in a study of CXCR3-negative and CXCR3-positive naive CD8 T cells. TCRdb reworked the 5' RACE reads into one entry per CDR3 protein, no DNA. Its table records about 82,000 distinct CDR3 sequences. The sequenced sample consisted of naive CXCR3- CD8+ T cells from blood. The receptor set was obtained from a human donor in good health. Some clones in this sample may be carry-over from other donors' samples. The CDR3 runs from the conserved cysteine through the conserved F or W.

v_call	j_call	cdr3_aa
TRBV7-9	TRBJ1-1	CASSLFTSGQGVNLNTEAFF
TRBV12-3/TRBV12-4	TRBJ2-1	CASSPPVNEQFF
TRBV28	TRBJ2-3	CASSLRRELGDTQYF
TRBV28	TRBJ1-1	CASSPPPAVNTEAFF
TRBV7-9	TRBJ1-2	CASSPHPTGRNYGYTF
TRBV29-1	TRBJ1-1	CSVWDGMNTEAFF
TRBV7-8	TRBJ2-3	CASIGGVAGPTDTQYF
TRBV7-2	TRBJ2-5	CASSRGHQETQYF
TRBV5-6	TRBJ2-7	CASSLQGPTNPTYEQYF
TRBV7-9	TRBJ2-2	CASRTTATGELFF
TRBV29-1	TRBJ2-4	CSVVEGQGLIQYF
TRBV7-9	TRBJ2-7	CASSLVAEKGSYEQYF
TRBV7-9	TRBJ2-7	CASSPWSVPYEQYF
TRBV12-3/TRBV12-4	TRBJ1-1	CASSLTITEAFF
TRBV7-9	TRBJ2-7	CASSPSLLGAKYEQYF
TRBV30	TRBJ1-2	CAWTRTRGHGYTF
TRBV5-1	TRBJ2-7	CASSLGFGGARYEQYF
TRBV5-6	TRBJ2-1	CASSPGTGVNEQFF
TRBV7-9	TRBJ2-7	CASRQASTYEQYF
TRBV2	TRBJ2-3	CASSVIAGDTDTQYF
TRBV7-2	TRBJ2-7	CASSGVYEQYF
TRBV20-1	TRBJ2-3	CSARDIAGNTDTQYF
TRBV11-2	TRBJ2-5	CASSLEYGTEETQYF
TRBV13	TRBJ1-1	CASSSIQGAWNTEAFF
TRBV7-8	TRBJ2-7	CASSFSQPAYEQYF
TRBV20-1	TRBJ1-1	CSAREVLNTEAFF
TRBV29-1	TRBJ2-6	CSVEEPRGANVLTF
TRBV19	TRBJ2-6	CASSLLGGASGANVLTF
TRBV28	TRBJ2-3	CASSILAGAPHWGTQYF
TRBV7-9	TRBJ2-6	CASIPPTVSSGANVLTF
TRBV4-2	TRBJ1-1	CASSQDVGPGTEAFF
TRBV29-1	TRBJ2-1	CSAPAENNEQFF
TRBV29-1	TRBJ2-4	CSVEELAVAKNIQYF
TRBV6-2/TRBV6-3	TRBJ2-2	CASSQGESGELFF
TRBV23-1	TRBJ2-3	CARKGGPPGGDTQYF
TRBV2	TRBJ2-1	CATTGTSGDNEQFF
TRBV28	TRBJ2-5	CASSLPYRETQYF
TRBV29-1	TRBJ1-2	CSVRPVGVLDGYTF
TRBV6-2/TRBV6-3	TRBJ2-3	CASSLGQSTDTQYF
TRBV7-9	TRBJ2-5	CASSPGTSPRWETQYF
TRBV6-2/TRBV6-3	TRBJ2-2	CASSFTSAGELFF
TRBV29-1	TRBJ2-3	CSVLEATDTQYF